One and the same sample provided the 30 T cell receptor beta chains below, sequenced in a study of T cell responses to AZD1222 COVID-19 vaccine. Assay: immunoSEQ multiplex PCR; the TCRdb copy retains only in-frame clones and omits some. The table includes under 110,000 clones, approximately 89% detected once. Material: peripheral blood, obtained 28 days after the second AZD1222 dose. Receptors were obtained from an adult who received the AZD1222 COVID-19 vaccine.

The V call is TRBV5-4, the J call TRBJ1-6, with D perhaps matching TRBD1 (5 bases). The V gene lost 4 bases and the J gene lost 8 bases, with 13 bases spanning the gap. The CDR3 consists of 14 residues. In germline, CDR1 is SGHNT, CDR2 YYREEE (reference sequence). CDR3 bases: TGTGCCAGCAGCGAGGGGATAGGGGATTCACCCCTCCACTTT. It is translated as CASSEGIGDSPLHF.

The CDR3 coding sequence is TGTGCCAGCAGCTCCGGGACAGGAAATTCACCCCTCCACTTT. This sequence encodes CASSSGTGNSPLHF. The rearrangement joins TRBV7-3 to TRBJ1-6; 8 nucleotides align to TRBD1. CDR1 is SGHTA and CDR2 is FQGTGA in the germline V gene. Germline trimming cut 4 bases from V and 7 bases from J; bases unmatched to any gene: 3. CDR3 size: 14 residues.

The chain joins TRBV29-1 to TRBJ2-6; D may be TRBD2 (6 bases). Trimming took off 7 bases at V and 0 bases at J, with 19 bases between the two ends. The germline V gene has CDR1 SQVTM and CDR2 ANQGSEA. The CDR3 covers 17 residues. DNA for the CDR3: TGCAGCGGTATAGGGGAGGACCAGAGCTCTGGGGCCAACGTCCTGACTTTC. Translating it yields CSGIGEDQSSGANVLTF.

The chain is built from TRBV18 and TRBJ1-3, with D perhaps matching TRBD1 (6 bases). The CDR3 totals 16 residues. V was trimmed by 1 base and J by 0 bases, leaving 10 bases between them. The germline V gene has CDR1 KGHSH and CDR2 LQKENI. The CDR3 DNA reads TGTGCCAGCTCACCACAAAGGACAGTCTCTGGAAACACCATATATTTT. Translating gives CASSPQRTVSGNTIYF. The full variable domain, completed using reference TRBV18 and TRBJ1-3, is NAGVMQNPRHLVRRRGQEARLRCSPMKGHSHVYWYRQLPEEGLKFMVYLQKENIIDESGMPKERFSAEFPKEGPSILRIQQVVRGDSAAYFCASSPQRTVSGNTIYFGEGSWLTVV.

The V and J genes are TRBV6-2 or TRBV6-3 and TRBJ2-7; unclear D gene. The CDR3 totals 12 residues. Trimming left V 4 bases short and J 3 bases short, with 7 bases between. Per the germline V gene, CDR1 is MNHEY and CDR2 is SVGEGT. The CDR3 region has the DNA TGTGCCAGCAGTTTAGGCGGCTACGAGCAGTACTTC. It yields the protein CASSLGGYEQYF.

The V call is TRBV7-3, the J call TRBJ1-6, with D possibly matching TRBD1 (6 bases). The germline V and J ends were trimmed by 1 base and 5 bases, with 9 bases remaining between them. This CDR3 has 15 amino acids. The germline gives CDR1 SGHTA, CDR2 FQGTGA. CDR3 in amino acids: CASSLRGLNNSPLHF. The CDR3 coding sequence is TGTGCCAGCAGCTTAAGGGGGCTTAATAATTCACCCCTCCACTTT.

This chain links TRBV20-1 with TRBJ2-5, with D possibly being TRBD1 (6 bases). The CDR3 has 11 residues. The germline V gene encodes CDR1 DFQATT and CDR2 SNEGSKA (reference sequence). V dropped 5 bases and J dropped 5 bases, with 9 bases sitting between them. The CDR3 nucleotides are TGCAGTGCTCCACAGGGCGAGACCCAGTACTTC. Translation: CSAPQGETQYF.

The chain recombines TRBV2 with TRBJ2-2, with D possibly matching TRBD1 (7 bases). Germline CDR1 is SNHLY and CDR2 is FYNNEI. The CDR3 consists of 15 residues. Trimming left V 5 bases short and J 4 bases short, with 14 bases between. The CDR3 bases are TGTGCCAGCAGTCTGCGGGACAGATCCACCGGGGAGCTGTTTTTT. Translation: CASSLRDRSTGELFF.

The chain recombines TRBV19 with TRBJ1-5; D is undetermined. Trimming removed 3 bases at V and 4 bases at J, with 13 bases between. Germline loops: CDR1 LNHDA, CDR2 SQIVND (reference sequence). The CDR3 extends over 15 amino acids. CDR3 residues: CASSMRETENQPQHF. CDR3 in DNA: TGTGCCAGTAGTATGCGCGAGACGGAGAATCAGCCCCAGCATTTT.

The gene calls are TRBV5-1 and TRBJ2-7; D unclear. CDR3 size: 15 residues. Germline V CDR1 and CDR2: SGHRS, YFSETQ. V was cut by 5 bases and J by 1 base, with 16 bases left in between. CDR3 nucleotides: TGCGCCAGCAGTCCTTATGCTGGTACATCCTACGAGCAGTACTTC. Residues: CASSPYAGTSYEQYF.

The rearrangement uses TRBV16 and TRBJ1-1, with 7 bases identical to TRBD1. CDR1 is KGHSY, CDR2 FQNENV, per germline. With V trimmed by 7 bases and J by 4 bases, 12 bases remained unmatched. CDR3 size: 15 residues. CDR3 bases: TGTGCCAGCAAAACCCTGGGGGCAGGGGGCACTGAAGCTTTCTTT. Protein product: CASKTLGAGGTEAFF.

The V call is TRBV7-8, the J call TRBJ1-1, with D possibly TRBD1 on 5 matching bases. Trimming cost V 5 bases and J 4 bases, with 20 bases left between them. Germline lookup yields CDR1 SGHVS and CDR2 FQNEAQ. There are 16 residues in the CDR3. CDR3 DNA sequence: TGTGCCAGCAGCCCCCGGGACCCGGGAACGGGCACTGAAGCTTTCTTT. Translation gives CASSPRDPGTGTEAFF.

This chain connects TRBV18 to TRBJ2-3, with 10 bases that match TRBD1. This CDR3 comprises 16 residues. Germline CDR1 is KGHSH and CDR2 is LQKENI. J was trimmed by 4 bases and V by 3 bases; bases with no gene match: 7. The CDR3 sequence is CASSPTGTGVADTQYF. CDR3 in DNA: TGTGCCAGCTCACCTACGGGGACAGGGGTCGCAGATACGCAGTATTTT.

This chain joins TRBV18 and TRBJ1-2, with 9 bases that match TRBD1. The V gene's germline CDR1 is KGHSH and CDR2 LQKENI. V was clipped by 3 bases and J by 13 bases; unmatched bases: 21. The CDR3 is made up of 17 amino acids. The CDR3 region is CASSPAISGTGTIGGTF. The CDR3 DNA reads TGTGCCAGCTCACCGGCGATTTCCGGGACAGGGACCATTGGTGGCACCTTC.

The count of this clone is one. The chain carries TRBV12-3 or TRBV12-4 and TRBJ2-7; no reliable D call. The CDR3 sequence is 12 residues long. The V gene lost 6 bases and the J gene lost 6 bases, with 12 bases spanning the gap. CDR3 sequence reads: CASRPAGGEQYF. In nucleotides, the CDR3 is TGTGCCAGCAGACCCGCAGGTGGCGAGCAGTACTTC.

CDR3 loop: CASSLGQGGFYEQFF. As DNA, the CDR3 is TGTGCCAGCAGCCTGGGACAGGGGGGGTTCTATGAGCAGTTCTTC. The V gene is TRBV14, the J gene TRBJ2-1; 11 nucleotides align to TRBD1. V shed 4 bases and J 8 bases; nucleotides not matched to a gene: 7. This CDR3 spans 15 amino acids. Per germline, CDR1 SGHDN and CDR2 FVKESK.

This clone was found once. The rearrangement uses TRBV5-4 and TRBJ1-1, with 11 bases aligning to TRBD1. Germline trimming cut 0 bases from V and 8 bases from J; bases unmatched to any gene: 9. CDR1 is SGHNT, CDR2 YYREEE, per germline (reference sequence). This CDR3 has 16 residues. This CDR3 is CASSLVGRGDRGEAFF. The DNA of the CDR3 is TGTGCCAGCAGCTTGGTGGGTCGTGGGGACAGGGGGGAAGCTTTCTTT.

The CDR3 nucleotides read TGTGCCAGCAGTGTCTTGGGGTCTGGCTATGGCTACACCTTC. Its translation: CASSVLGSGYGYTF. The rearrangement uses TRBV6-2 or TRBV6-3 and TRBJ1-2; D gene unclear. The CDR3 runs 14 residues. CDR1 and CDR2 (germline): MNHEY, SVGEGT. The V and J ends lost 5 bases and 4 bases respectively, with 14 bases between them.

This chain joins TRBV30 and TRBJ1-4; D not certain. CDR1 and CDR2 (germline): GTSNPN, SVGIG (reference sequence). Deletions cut 2 bases from V and 7 bases from J, with 14 bases between. The CDR3 covers 14 residues. The CDR3 DNA sequence: TGTGCCTGGAGTCCACTACTCCGGACTGAAAAACTGTTTTTT. This gives the protein CAWSPLLRTEKLFF.

The V call is TRBV5-1, the J call TRBJ2-3, with D perhaps assigned TRBD1 or TRBD2 (5 bases each). V shed 7 bases and J shed 2 bases, with 11 bases lying between them. In germline, CDR1 is SGHRS, CDR2 YFSETQ. The CDR3 contains 13 residues. The CDR3 bases are TGCGCCAGCTCCCGGGGCTACACAGATACGCAGTATTTT. Its protein is CASSRGYTDTQYF.

This chain uses TRBV10-3 with TRBJ1-2, with D hard to call. V lost 2 bases, J lost 2 bases, and 12 bases lay in between. CDR1 is ENHRY, CDR2 SYGVKD, per germline. The CDR3 loop spans 15 amino acids. The CDR3 DNA follows: TGTGCCATCAGTGAGCTCTCAGGAGGCAACTATGGCTACACCTTC. This encodes CAISELSGGNYGYTF.

The chain carries TRBV27 and TRBJ1-2, with 7 positions matching TRBD1. This CDR3 spans 15 amino acids. CDR1 is MNHEY and CDR2 is SMNVEV in the germline V gene (reference sequence). With 3 bases clipped from V and 7 bases from J, the junction kept 11 bases outside the gene matches. The CDR3 region has the DNA TGTGCCAGCAGTTTGCGACAGGGCCCCGTGGGTGGCTACACCTTC. Amino acid sequence: CASSLRQGPVGGYTF.

The table lists this clone with many counts. V usage is TRBV30 and J usage is TRBJ1-2; 7 bases are shared with TRBD1. The CDR3 has 14 residues. The germline V gene encodes CDR1 GTSNPN and CDR2 SVGIG (reference sequence). V lost 1 base, J lost 4 bases, and 6 bases stayed unmatched. The CDR3 loop is CAWSAGGGSYGYTF. DNA of the CDR3: TGTGCCTGGAGTGCAGGGGGGGGATCCTATGGCTACACCTTC.

The chain carries TRBV3-1 (or the pseudogene TRBV3-2) and TRBJ2-4; 15 bases agree with TRBD2. Unmatched junction bases numbered 9, after V lost 0 bases and J lost 0 bases. Germline V gene lookup returns CDR1 LGHDT and CDR2 YNNKEL (reference sequence). The CDR3 is 21 amino acids. DNA of the CDR3: TGTGCCAGCAGCCAAGATCGGACTAGCGGGAGGGCCAACCTAGCCAAAAACATTCAGTACTTC. It is translated as CASSQDRTSGRANLAKNIQYF.

The chain employs TRBV19 and TRBJ2-7; D is perhaps TRBD1 or TRBD2 (5 bases each). Germline CDR1 is LNHDA and CDR2 is SQIVND (reference sequence). Trimming removed 4 bases at V and 7 bases at J, with 23 bases between. The CDR3 totals 16 residues. The CDR3 DNA reads as TGTGCCAGTAGTAGAGACCTGGTAGACGGGACCCGGGAGCAGTACTTC. This codes for CASSRDLVDGTREQYF.

The rearrangement uses TRBV2 and TRBJ2-7; 9 bases map to TRBD2. J was trimmed by 6 bases and V by 4 bases; bases with no gene match: 7. This CDR3 contains 14 residues. Germline CDR1 reads SNHLY; CDR2 reads FYNNEI. The CDR3 bases are TGTGCCAGCAGTGGAAGGGGACTAGCACTCGAGCAGTACTTC. As protein: CASSGRGLALEQYF.

The chain uses TRBV2 and TRBJ2-1; 8 bases are a match to TRBD2. The CDR3 has 15 amino acids. Germline V gene lookup returns CDR1 SNHLY and CDR2 FYNNEI. V trimming: 4 bases; J trimming: 3 bases; junction bases outside the gene matches: 5. The CDR3 DNA follows: TGTGCCAGCAGTGGAACTAGCGGACTCTACAATGAGCAGTTCTTC. This codes for CASSGTSGLYNEQFF.

The chain couples TRBV18 to TRBJ1-2; D remains ambiguous. From germline, CDR1 is KGHSH and CDR2 LQKENI. Trimming stripped 1 base from V and 4 bases from J, with 16 bases between. CDR3 length: 16 amino acids. The CDR3 nucleotides are TGTGCCAGCTCACCACAGGATTCAGGCTTGGGCTATGGCTACACCTTC. It yields the protein CASSPQDSGLGYGYTF.

The genes are TRBV3-1 (or the pseudogene TRBV3-2) and TRBJ1-3; D call uncertain. The V gene lost 5 bases and the J gene lost 0 bases, with 23 bases spanning the gap. Per germline, CDR1 LGHDT and CDR2 YNNKEL (reference sequence). The CDR3 contains 19 residues. The chain's CDR3 is CASSTQVRAKGSSGNTIYF. As DNA, the CDR3 is TGTGCCAGCAGCACCCAGGTTAGGGCTAAAGGGAGCTCTGGAAACACCATATATTTT.

CDR3 region: CALGRPSGANVLTF. DNA of the CDR3: TGTGCCCTTGGCAGGCCCTCTGGGGCCAACGTCCTGACTTTC. The rearrangement uses TRBV6-5 and TRBJ2-6; unclear D gene. Germline CDR1 MNHEY, CDR2 SVGAGI. The V end lost 11 bases, the J end lost 0 bases, and 11 bases lay between the germline ends. The CDR3 has 14 amino acids.